The 25 T cell receptor beta chains reported below all come from one sample, sequenced in a study of CXCR3-negative and CXCR3-positive naive CD8 T cells. UMI-labeled 5' RACE yielded the TRB cDNA libraries. From the 5' RACE reads, TCRdb lists one entry per CDR3 protein and no DNA. The sample table includes around 56,000 distinct CDR3 sequences. The sequenced sample consisted of naive CXCR3- CD8+ T cells from blood. Documented subset: CD45RO-CCR7+CD27+CD95- naive CD8+ T cells lacking CXCR3 (TNR3-). The receptors stem from a human donor in good health. Some clones in this sample may be carry-over from other donors' samples.

This sequence joins TRBV6-5 and TRBJ2-3; lacking DNA, the TRBD2 call made by TCRdb goes unchecked. The CDR3 is made up of 15 amino acids. Germline CDR1 and CDR2: MNHEY and SVGAGI. Here the CDR3 reads CASSYSGGGTDTQYF.

The chain has TRBV29-1 and TRBJ2-1; TCRdb proposes TRBD2, but this gene call is untestable without DNA. Germline V gene data show CDR1 as SQVTM and CDR2 as ANQGSEA. The CDR3 contains 14 residues. CDR3 protein: CSVGGAGAYNEQFF.

The chain carries TRBV11-2 and TRBJ2-1; TCRdb's D call, TRBD2, is unchecked because there is no DNA. Germline V lookup: CDR1 SGHAT, CDR2 FQNNGV. The CDR3 consists of 17 residues. CDR3 residues: CASSLEVRTSPYNEQFF.

The chain uses TRBV27 and TRBJ2-5; TCRdb outputs TRBD2, but without DNA this stays unchecked. Germline CDR1 reads MNHEY; CDR2 reads SMNVEV (reference sequence). The CDR3 extends over 16 amino acids. CDR3 residues: CASSLYSGGAGETQYF.

The chain couples TRBV4-3 to TRBJ1-2. Germline loops: CDR1 LGHNA, CDR2 YSLEER. The CDR3 is 16 amino acids. Here the CDR3 reads CASQEALGGRHYGYTF.

The chain recombines TRBV29-1 with TRBJ2-2; TCRdb selects TRBD2, and the lack of DNA leaves this call unchecked. The CDR3 runs 15 residues. Looked up from germline, CDR1 is SQVTM and CDR2 is ANQGSEA. CDR3: CSVESGGGNTGELFF.

This chain joins TRBV5-6 and TRBJ1-5. The CDR3 sequence is 15 residues long. CDR1 is SGHDT, CDR2 YYEEEE, per germline. The CDR3: CASSLQGFGRQPQHF.

V is TRBV7-2 and J is TRBJ2-7; TCRdb picks TRBD1, but there is no DNA to check that call. Germline V lookup: CDR1 SGHTA, CDR2 FQGNSA. This CDR3 has 14 amino acids. The CDR3 sequence is CASSSSGTGDEQYF.

This chain connects TRBV10-3 to TRBJ2-2; TCRdb's assignment of TRBD2 cannot be checked, as there is no DNA. The CDR3 length is 15 residues. In germline, CDR1 is ENHRY, CDR2 SYGVKD. CDR3 in amino acids: CAISVDAGNTGELFF.

The chain combines TRBV29-1 with TRBJ2-7; TCRdb lists TRBD1, though no DNA is available to test this call. The CDR3 contains 13 residues. Germline V gene data show CDR1 as SQVTM and CDR2 as ANQGSEA. The chain's CDR3 is CSVLGGSNYEQYF.

The chain joins TRBV19 to TRBJ2-7. Germline CDR1 is LNHDA and CDR2 is SQIVND (reference sequence). The CDR3 extends over 11 amino acids. CDR3 in amino acids: CASQGPYEQYF.

The CDR3 is CASSKEVAQRGFGYTF. V gene TRBV21-1 combines with J gene TRBJ1-2; TCRdb picks TRBD1, but there is no DNA to check that call. TRBV21-1 is a pseudogene locus. CDR3 length equals 16 residues.

The genes are TRBV29-1 and TRBJ2-3; the D call from TCRdb, TRBD2, cannot be confirmed without DNA. CDR1 SQVTM and CDR2 ANQGSEA come from the germline V gene. This CDR3 comprises 14 residues. CDR3 sequence reads: CSVAGTSSTDTQYF.

The genes are TRBV21-1 and TRBJ2-3; TCRdb's D gene call, TRBD2, goes unchecked for lack of DNA. TRBV21-1 is a pseudogene. This CDR3 has 15 residues. CDR3 loop: CASSKARQPRDTQYF.

The CDR3 is CSVTGLGEKLFF. The V and J genes are TRBV29-1 and TRBJ1-4. Germline assignment: CDR1 SQVTM and CDR2 ANQGSEA. The CDR3 spans 12 residues.

The V gene is TRBV5-1, the J gene TRBJ2-1. Germline V gene lookup returns CDR1 SGHRS and CDR2 YFSETQ. The CDR3 spans 13 residues. The CDR3 sequence: CASSLGIGNEQFF.

Here the CDR3 reads CASSPGEASDTQYF. The rearrangement links TRBV6-6 to TRBJ2-3; the D gene TCRdb calls, TRBD1, cannot be checked with no DNA. The length of the CDR3 is 14 residues. Germline CDR1 and CDR2: MNHNY and SVGAGI (reference sequence).

The chain carries TRBV10-2 and TRBJ2-5; TCRdb's assignment of TRBD2 cannot be checked, as there is no DNA. The CDR3 spans 15 residues. Germline V gene sequence: CDR1 WSHSY, CDR2 SAAADI. The CDR3 sequence is CATTGLAGGMETQYF.

The V gene is TRBV25-1, the J gene TRBJ1-2; TCRdb indicates TRBD1, and absent DNA this call remains unverified. The V gene's germline CDR1 is MGHDK and CDR2 SYGVNS. The CDR3 consists of 13 residues. CDR3 sequence reads: CASSEDRGPGYTF.

The chain combines TRBV15 with TRBJ2-1. Germline-derived CDR1 and CDR2 are LNHNV and YYDKDF (reference sequence). The CDR3 is 15 residues long. Here the CDR3 reads CATSRDSYKYNEQFF.

The CDR3 spells CASSLRGTGPYEQYF. The chain links TRBV7-9 to TRBJ2-7. The V gene's germline CDR1 is SEHNR and CDR2 FQNEAQ (reference sequence). This CDR3 is built from 15 residues.

The chain carries TRBV7-9 and TRBJ1-2. Germline V CDR1 and CDR2: SEHNR, FQNEAQ (reference sequence). The CDR3 has 13 amino acids. CDR3 sequence: CASSLARVDGYTF.

V and J are TRBV12-3 or TRBV12-4 and TRBJ2-7; with no DNA, the TCRdb D assignment of TRBD2 cannot be verified. The CDR3 extends over 15 amino acids. The CDR3 sequence is CASSSTGTSIYEQYF.

V usage is TRBV7-9 and J usage is TRBJ2-5. Germline V lookup: CDR1 SEHNR, CDR2 FQNEAQ (reference sequence). The CDR3 length is 17 residues. The CDR3 here is CASSSRPQSKLQETQYF. The full variable domain, its missing parts supplied by reference TRBV7-9 and TRBJ2-5, is DTGVSQNPRHKITKRGQNVTFRCDPISEHNRLYWYRQTLGQGPEFLTYFQNEAQLEKSRLLSDRFSAERPKGSFSTLEIQRTEQGDSAMYLCASSSRPQSKLQETQYFGPGTRLLVL.

The chain joins TRBV29-1 to TRBJ2-7. The length of the CDR3 is 13 residues. Germline V gene lookup returns CDR1 SQVTM and CDR2 ANQGSEA. The CDR3: CSVVAAVGYEQYF.